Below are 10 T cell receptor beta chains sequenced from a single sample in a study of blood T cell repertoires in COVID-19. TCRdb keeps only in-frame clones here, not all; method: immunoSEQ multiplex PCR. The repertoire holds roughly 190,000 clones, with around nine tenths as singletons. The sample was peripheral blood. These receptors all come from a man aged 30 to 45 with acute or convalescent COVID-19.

The CDR3 loop is CASSSLTGELFF. The CDR3 nucleotides are TGTGCCAGCAGTTCCCTCACCGGGGAGCTGTTTTTT. The gene calls are TRBV12-3 or TRBV12-4 and TRBJ2-2; D is unresolved. The CDR3 runs to 12 residues. V lost 4 bases, J lost 4 bases, and 4 bases lay in between.

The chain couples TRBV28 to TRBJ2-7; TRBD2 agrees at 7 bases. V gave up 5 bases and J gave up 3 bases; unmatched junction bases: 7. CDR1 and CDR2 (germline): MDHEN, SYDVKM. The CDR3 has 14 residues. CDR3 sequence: CASSLRLASYEQYF. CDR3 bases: TGTGCCAGCAGTCTCAGACTAGCTAGCTACGAGCAGTACTTC.

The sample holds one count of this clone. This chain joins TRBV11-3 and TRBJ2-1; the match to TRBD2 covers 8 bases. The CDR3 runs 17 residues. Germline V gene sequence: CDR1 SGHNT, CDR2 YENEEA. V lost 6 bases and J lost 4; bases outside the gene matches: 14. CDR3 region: CASSYRGASGFYNEQFF. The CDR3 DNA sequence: TGTGCCAGCAGTTACAGAGGGGCTAGCGGGTTTTACAATGAGCAGTTCTTC.

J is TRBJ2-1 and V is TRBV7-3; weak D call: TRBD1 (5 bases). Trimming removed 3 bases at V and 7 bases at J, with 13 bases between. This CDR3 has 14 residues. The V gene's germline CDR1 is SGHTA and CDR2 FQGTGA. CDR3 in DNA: TGTGCCAGCAGCTTCGACAGAAGCTCTAATGAGCAGTTCTTC. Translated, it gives CASSFDRSSNEQFF.

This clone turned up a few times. The CDR3 bases are TGTGCCAGCAGCTCCGGACAGGGGGGCACTTTTAACTATGGCTACACCTTC. Translating gives CASSSGQGGTFNYGYTF. The chain uses TRBV28 and TRBJ1-2; 10 bases map to TRBD1. Losses at the gene ends were 6 bases for V and 1 base for J; bases not matched to a gene: 11. The CDR3 contains 17 residues. Germline CDR1 and CDR2: MDHEN and SYDVKM.

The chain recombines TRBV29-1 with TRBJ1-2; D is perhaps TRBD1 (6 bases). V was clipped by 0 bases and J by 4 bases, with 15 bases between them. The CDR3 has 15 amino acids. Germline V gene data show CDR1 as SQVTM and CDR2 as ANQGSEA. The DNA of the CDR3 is TGCAGCGTTGAAGATCAAGGGCAGGGGCGCTATGGCTACACCTTC. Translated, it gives CSVEDQGQGRYGYTF.

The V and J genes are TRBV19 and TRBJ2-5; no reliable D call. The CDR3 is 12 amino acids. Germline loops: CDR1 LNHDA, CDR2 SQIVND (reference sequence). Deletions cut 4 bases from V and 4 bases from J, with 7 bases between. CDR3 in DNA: TGTGCCAGTAGTACCTCCCCAGAGACCCAGTACTTC. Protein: CASSTSPETQYF.

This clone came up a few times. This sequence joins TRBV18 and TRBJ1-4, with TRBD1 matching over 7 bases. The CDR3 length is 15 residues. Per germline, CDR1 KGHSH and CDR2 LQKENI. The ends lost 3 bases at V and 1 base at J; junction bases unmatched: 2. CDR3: CASSPQGGTNEKLFF. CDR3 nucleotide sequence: TGTGCCAGCTCACCCCAGGGGGGAACTAATGAAAAACTGTTTTTT. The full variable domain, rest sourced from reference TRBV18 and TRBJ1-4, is NAGVMQNPRHLVRRRGQEARLRCSPMKGHSHVYWYRQLPEEGLKFMVYLQKENIIDESGMPKERFSAEFPKEGPSILRIQQVVRGDSAAYFCASSPQGGTNEKLFFGSGTQLSVL.

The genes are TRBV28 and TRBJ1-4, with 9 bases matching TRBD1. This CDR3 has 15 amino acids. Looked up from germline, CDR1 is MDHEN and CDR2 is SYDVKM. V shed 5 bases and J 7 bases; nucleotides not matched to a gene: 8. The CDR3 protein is CASSDPGQGGEKLFF. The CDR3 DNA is TGTGCCAGCAGTGACCCGGGACAGGGAGGTGAAAAACTGTTTTTT.

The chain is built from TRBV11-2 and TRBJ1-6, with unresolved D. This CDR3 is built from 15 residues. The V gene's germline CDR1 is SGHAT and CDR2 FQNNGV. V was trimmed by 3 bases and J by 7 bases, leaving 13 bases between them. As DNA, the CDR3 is TGTGCCAGCAGCTTTGGACTCACGGAGAATTCACCCCTCCACTTT. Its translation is CASSFGLTENSPLHF. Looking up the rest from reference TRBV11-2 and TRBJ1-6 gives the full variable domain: EAGVAQSPRYKIIEKRQSVAFWCNPISGHATLYWYQQILGQGPKLLIQFQNNGVVDDSQLPKDRFSAERLKGVDSTLKIQPAKLEDSAVYLCASSFGLTENSPLHFGNGTRLTVT.